Listed below are T cell receptor beta chains from one sample, sequenced in a study of beta chain features in type 1 diabetes. Clones were sequenced by immunoSEQ multiplex PCR, and TCRdb holds only the in-frame ones, with some missing. The sample lists some 220,000 clones; 9.5% to 13% were seen once. The sequenced sample was central memory CD4+ T cells from blood. The source of these receptors is a young man in good health. CDR3s include the opening cysteine and the closing phenylalanine or tryptophan. Each record gives: V gene, D gene, J gene, clone size, CDR3 protein, CDR3 DNA. D genes are given only for firm matches. The size entry is marked missing in some rows and otherwise reads once, few, many or a size class.

>TRBV2|TRBD1|TRBJ1-2|-
CASKPGSGTGYGYTF
TGTGCCAGCAAACCTGGGAGCGGGACAGGCTATGGCTACACCTTC
>TRBV2|TRBD1|TRBJ2-7|many
CAGRDRGHEQYF
TGTGCCGGCCGGGACAGGGGACACGAGCAGTACTTC
>TRBV4-2|-|TRBJ2-3|few
CASSSSPSTSTDTQYF
TGTGCCAGCAGCTCAAGTCCCTCGACTAGCACAGATACGCAGTATTTT
>TRBV30|TRBD2|TRBJ2-3|-
CALGKGLAETDTQYF
TGTGCCTTGGGGAAGGGACTAGCGGAGACAGATACGCAGTATTTT
>TRBV7-7|-|TRBJ1-1|few
CASSLAENTEAFF
TGTGCTAGCAGCTTAGCAGAAAACACTGAAGCTTTCTTT
>TRBV7-2|-|TRBJ1-2|-
CASSLAPEGRWYGYTF
TGTGCCAGCAGCTTAGCCCCGGAGGGGAGATGGTATGGCTACACCTTC
>TRBV29-1|-|TRBJ2-2|-
CSVPRDLNTGELFF
TGCAGCGTCCCCCGGGACCTTAACACCGGGGAGCTGTTTTTT
>TRBV5-4|TRBD1|TRBJ2-5|-
CASSLTTDRETQYF
TGTGCCAGCAGCCTGACTACGGACAGGGAGACCCAGTACTTC
>TRBV7-9|-|TRBJ2-6|many
CASRDLRSTGANVLTF
TGTGCCAGCAGGGATCTCCGATCTACTGGGGCCAACGTCCTGACTTTC
>TRBV27|TRBD1|TRBJ2-2|-
CASSYRDRGAGELFF
TGTGCCAGCAGTTACCGGGACAGGGGTGCCGGGGAGCTGTTTTTT
>TRBV7-3|-|TRBJ2-1|few
CASSIDLAHYNEQFF
TGTGCCAGCAGTATCGACCTAGCGCACTACAATGAGCAGTTCTTC
>TRBV9|-|TRBJ1-3|few
CASSLGVIENTIYF
TGTGCCAGCAGTTTAGGGGTAATCGAAAACACCATATATTTT
>TRBV9|-|TRBJ1-1|few
CASSLGISNTEAFF
TGTGCCAGCAGCTTGGGGATTTCGAACACTGAAGCTTTCTTT
>TRBV5-6|-|TRBJ2-3|few
CASSFKGNTQYF
TGTGCCAGCAGCTTCAAGGGGAATACGCAGTATTTT
>TRBV11-2|TRBD1|TRBJ2-7|many
CASSLGGYTGTAYEQYF
TGTGCCAGCAGCTTAGGGGGATACACCGGGACAGCCTACGAGCAGTACTTC
>TRBV18|-|TRBJ2-1|-
CASSPPTRTNEQFF
TGTGCCAGCTCACCCCCGACTAGAACCAATGAGCAGTTCTTC
>TRBV4-1|-|TRBJ2-1|few
CASRKLVRSYNEQFF
TGCGCCAGCAGGAAATTAGTTAGGTCCTACAATGAGCAGTTCTTC
>TRBV28|-|TRBJ1-2|-
CASSSTLPRGLDYGYTF
TGTGCCAGCAGTTCCACCCTCCCCCGGGGACTAGACTATGGCTACACCTTC
>TRBV14|-|TRBJ1-1|-
CASSPGLGFYDTEAFF
TGTGCCAGCAGCCCAGGACTGGGGTTTTATGACACTGAAGCTTTCTTT
>TRBV6-6|TRBD2|TRBJ2-3|few
CASSSLAGGADTQYF
TGTGCCAGCAGTTCCCTAGCGGGAGGAGCAGATACGCAGTATTTT
>TRBV14|-|TRBJ2-7|few
CASRPAGFFYEQYF
TGTGCCAGCAGACCGGCTGGATTCTTCTACGAGCAGTACTTC
>TRBV4-3|-|TRBJ2-4|few
CASSQDGTSLAKNIQYF
TGCGCCAGCAGCCAAGATGGGACATCTTTAGCCAAAAACATTCAGTACTTC
>TRBV4-1|TRBD1|TRBJ2-7|-
CASSQDHRGYEQYF
TGCGCCAGCAGCCAAGATCACAGGGGGTACGAGCAGTACTTC
>TRBV30|-|TRBJ2-1|-
CACNPGLPGTNEQFF
TGTGCCTGTAATCCGGGACTTCCGGGAACCAATGAGCAGTTCTTC
>TRBV5-1|-|TRBJ1-2|-
CASSLAGVTNYGYTF
TGCGCCAGCAGCTTGGCGGGCGTGACTAACTATGGCTACACCTTC
>TRBV15|-|TRBJ2-1|few
CATSGAPSYNEQFF
TGTGCCACCAGCGGGGCGCCCTCCTACAATGAGCAGTTCTTC
>TRBV7-2|TRBD2|TRBJ2-1|few
CASTFGGRETWQFF
TGTGCCAGCACCTTCGGCGGGAGGGAAACGTGGCAGTTCTTC
>TRBV7-2|-|TRBJ2-7|few
CASSWKTGTYEQYF
TGTGCCAGCAGCTGGAAGACAGGTACCTACGAGCAGTACTTC
>TRBV11-2|-|TRBJ1-1|few
CASSLEFGRANTEAFF
TGTGCCAGCAGCTTAGAATTCGGGCGGGCGAACACTGAAGCTTTCTTT
>TRBV29-1|TRBD2|TRBJ2-4|-
CSVGTSGRELQYF
TGCAGCGTGGGAACTAGCGGGAGGGAGCTTCAGTACTTC
>TRBV7-8|TRBD1|TRBJ2-7|few
CASRRNRDSSYEQYF
TGTGCCAGCAGAAGGAACAGGGACAGCTCCTACGAGCAGTACTTC
>TRBV2|TRBD2|TRBJ2-7|few
CASTLGRGGYEQYF
TGTGCCAGCACGCTCGGGCGGGGGGGCTACGAGCAGTACTTC
>TRBV5-4|-|TRBJ2-5|many
CASSLGQDMTQETQYF
TGTGCCAGCAGCTTGGGCCAGGACATGACACAAGAGACCCAGTACTTC
>TRBV4-1|-|TRBJ2-7|few
CASSRAFLGGVSYEQYF
TGCGCCAGCAGCCGTGCATTCCTGGGCGGCGTTTCCTACGAGCAGTACTTC
>TRBV5-1|-|TRBJ2-1|few
CASSLVGGSYNEQFF
TGCGCCAGCAGCTTGGTTGGCGGCTCCTACAATGAGCAGTTCTTC
>TRBV7-6|TRBD2|TRBJ2-1|many
CASSQPLLAAANNEQFF
TGTGCCAGCAGCCAACCTTTACTAGCGGCTGCTAACAATGAGCAGTTCTTC
>TRBV4-3|-|TRBJ1-2|few
CASSQDPRGGYGYTF
TGCGCCAGCAGCCAAGACCCCAGGGGCGGGTATGGCTACACCTTC